The rows below give T cell receptor beta chains drawn from one sample of a study of shared clonotypes between healthy human individuals. Profiling relied on immunoSEQ multiplex PCR, and the TCRdb table lists in-frame clones only, not all of them. The sample has about a million clones, approximately 75% seen once. The sequenced sample consisted of memory CD4+ T cells from PBMCs. These receptors were taken from a man aged 18 to 30 in good health. Some clones in this sample may be carry-over from other donors' samples. Both conserved end residues are part of each CDR3. The order of the fields is J gene, D gene, clone size, V gene, CDR3 DNA, CDR3 protein. A D gene is named only where the DNA matches it firmly. Clone size is shown for a subset of rows, as once, few, many or a class of expanded clone.

TRBJ2-7 . . TRBV28 TGTGCCAGCAGTCCCTCCTCGGGGAACTACGAGCAGTACTTC CASSPSSGNYEQYF
TRBJ1-5 TRBD1 few TRBV7-9 TGTGCCAGCAGCCAGACAGGGAACAATCAGCCCCAGCATTTT CASSQTGNNQPQHF
TRBJ1-1 . . TRBV5-1 TGCGCCAGCAGCTTGGGACGGACGAACACTGAAGCTTTCTTT CASSLGRTNTEAFF
TRBJ1-1 . . TRBV7-3 TGTGCCAGCAGCTTAAGCCGGGACACTGAAGCTTTCTTT CASSLSRDTEAFF
TRBJ1-5 . once TRBV28 TGTGCCAGCAGTTCCAACCGCTACTATCAGCCCCAGCATTTT CASSSNRYYQPQHF
TRBJ1-4 . . TRBV28 TGTGCCAGCAGTTCTCGGGTCACCGTCGAGGAAAAACTGTTTTTT CASSSRVTVEEKLFF
TRBJ2-5 . . TRBV7-2 TGTGCCAGCAGCCGGGGTCGCGAGACCCAGTACTTC CASSRGRETQYF
TRBJ1-2 . . TRBV2 TGTGCCAGTCAAAAGGGCTATAACTATGGCTACACCTTC CASQKGYNYGYTF
TRBJ1-4 . once TRBV28 TGTGCCAGCAGTCTTCAGGGGCGGCCTCGAGAAAAACTGTTTTTT CASSLQGRPREKLFF
TRBJ1-5 TRBD1 . TRBV19 TGTGCCACCACCAGGGGGTGGGAAGATCAGCCCCAGCATTTT CATTRGWEDQPQHF
TRBJ2-3 TRBD1 . TRBV7-2 TGTGCCAGCAGCTTAAGGACAGGTTCAGATACGCAGTATTTT CASSLRTGSDTQYF
TRBJ2-6 . . TRBV7-9 TGTGCCAGCAGCTCGCTGGGATTCTCTGGGGCCAACGTCCTGACTTTC CASSSLGFSGANVLTF
TRBJ2-7 . . TRBV9 TGTGCCAGCAGCACCGCGGACCAGTACGAGCAGTACTTC CASSTADQYEQYF
TRBJ1-2 . . TRBV28 TGTGCCAGCAGTTTAGGGCTAAATCTCTTTGGCTACACCTTC CASSLGLNLFGYTF
TRBJ2-7 . . TRBV4-3 TGCGCCAGCAGCCAGGTTCAGTCCTACGAGCAGTACTTC CASSQVQSYEQYF